This record looks at one T cell receptor beta chain sequence and its context. The data derive from a study of blood T cell repertoires in COVID-19. Study background: Collection of acute and convalescent COVID-19 samples took place in the United States, Italy and Spain. The cDNA or gDNA used as material had been derived from T cells, B-cell-depleted T cells, or PBMCs.

V lost 2 bases to trimming and J lost 7 bases; unmatched junction nucleotides: 8. Per the germline V gene, CDR1 is MNHEY and CDR2 is SVGAGI. The CDR3 contains 16 residues. The study assigned cohorts using participant-reported clinical history. Original data processing: It was from reference gene primer amplification that nucleated cell counts were estimated. Using immunoSEQ multiplex PCR, the repertoire was profiled, and TCRdb retains in-frame clones only, with some absent. The V and J calls and the clone size are those of that table, but D and trimming were determined from the DNA. The sample consists of over 200,000 clones, 80% to 90% of them appearing once.

The receptor comes from a woman younger than 45 who had been exposed to COVID-19. Input material: PBMCs or T cells enriched from blood (not recorded which). This rearrangement joins TRBV6-5 to TRBJ2-1; 10 bases are a match to TRBD2. The CDR3 sequence: CASSYLRTSGKNEQFF. In DNA form, the CDR3 reads TGTGCCAGCAGTTACCTGAGGACTAGCGGCAAAAATGAGCAGTTCTTC.